Sequencing of this T cell receptor beta chain was carried out in a study of a mutant IDH1 vaccine in newly diagnosed glioma. At the level of the study: Patients arrived already treated with radiotherapy, temozolomide, or both, most having had both. V12 came at week 35, V13 at week 47.

Repertoires were generated with immunoSEQ multiplex PCR, while TCRdb's copy carries only in-frame clones and drops some. Among some 30,000 clones listed, roughly 80% were seen once. The study, taken as a whole, reports: Pseudoprogression seemed unrelated to changes in top peripheral T cell clonotypes.

The CDR3 consists of 14 residues. Trimming shortened V by 7 bases and J by 0 bases, and 10 bases separated the two germline ends. Germline V gene data show CDR1 as MNHNS and CDR2 as SASEGT. As concerns this clone: No antigen is known for it.

Time point denoted: week 47, end of study. Each vaccine dose was 300 ug of mutant IDH1 20-mer peptide, with topical imiquimod. The receptor comes from a man aged 30-40 years with glioma. Sequences were derived from PBMCs, sampled from a glioma patient whose treatment included an IDH1 peptide vaccine. The V and J genes are TRBV6-1 and TRBJ1-5; D is possibly TRBD1 (6 bases). In nucleotides, the CDR3 is TGTGCCAGCACTGGGACACATAGCAATCAGCCCCAGCATTTT. Its translation is CASTGTHSNQPQHF.